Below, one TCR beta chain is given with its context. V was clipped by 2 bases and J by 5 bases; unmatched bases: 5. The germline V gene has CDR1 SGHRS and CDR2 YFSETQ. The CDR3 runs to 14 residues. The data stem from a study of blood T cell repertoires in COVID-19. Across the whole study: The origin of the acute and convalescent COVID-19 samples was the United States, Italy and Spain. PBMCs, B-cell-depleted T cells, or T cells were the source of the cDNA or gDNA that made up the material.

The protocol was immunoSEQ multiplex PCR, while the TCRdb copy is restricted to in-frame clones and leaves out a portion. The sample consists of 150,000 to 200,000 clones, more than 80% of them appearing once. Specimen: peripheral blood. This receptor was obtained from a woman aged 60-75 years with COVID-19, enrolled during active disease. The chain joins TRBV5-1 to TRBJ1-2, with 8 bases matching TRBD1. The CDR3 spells CASSLDRGGYGYTF. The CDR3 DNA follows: TGCGCCAGCAGCTTAGACAGGGGAGGGTATGGCTACACCTTC. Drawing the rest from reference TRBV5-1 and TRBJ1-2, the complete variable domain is KAGVTQTPRYLIKTRGQQVTLSCSPISGHRSVSWYQQTPGQGLQFLFEYFSETQRNKGNFPGRFSGRQFSNSRSEMNVSTLELGDSALYLCASSLDRGGYGYTFGSGTRLTVV.